This T cell receptor (beta chain) was found in a study of CD8+CD57+ T cells in acquired aplastic anemia. This CDR3 has 16 amino acids. The V gene's germline CDR1 is SNHLY and CDR2 FYNNEI. Trimming stripped 5 bases from V and 1 base from J, with 18 bases between. The study profiled TCR beta VDJ and CDR3 using genomic DNA as template. TCRdb itself ran the reads through MiXCR, one entry per CDR3 protein. The sample lists 250,000 to 300,000 distinct CDR3 sequences; 45% to 65% were seen once. Material for sequencing was sorted CD4+, CD8+, or CD8+CD57+ T cells (not recorded which) from PBMCs. The chain recombines TRBV2 with TRBJ2-7; either TRBD1 or TRBD2 may fit D (5 bases each). This TCR came from a human donor with severe aplastic anemia or a healthy control (not recorded which). The CDR3 protein is CASSRDENRFSYEQYF. The CDR3 bases are TGTGCCAGCAGTCGGGACGAAAACCGATTTTCCTACGAGCAGTACTTC.